These T cell receptor beta chains were read from a single sample in a study of CD8 T cells in ankylosing spondylitis. MiXCR, applied by TCRdb to the 5' RACE reads, yields one record per CDR3 protein. Of some 200,000 distinct CDR3 sequences listed, about 13% were seen once; the top ten hold about 15%. Sequencing was performed on blood, either unsorted or a sorted T cell fraction (not recorded which). The receptors shown here come from a male donor with ankylosing spondylitis or in good health (not recorded which). The conserved cysteine and the conserved F or W are not part of the CDR3 here. Rows give clone size only sometimes, using once, few, many, or a class for an expanded clone.

J | size | V | CDR3
TRBJ2-1 | . | TRBV11-2 | ASSLGTGGEQF
TRBJ2-7 | few | TRBV19 | ASSPGHPYEQY
TRBJ1-2 | few | TRBV9 | ASSAQTRDGFYGYT
TRBJ2-2 | few | TRBV19 | ASSMGSTGELF
TRBJ1-1 | few | TRBV5-1 | ASSLEADLNTEAF
TRBJ2-2 | few | TRBV10-3 | AIRANTGELF
TRBJ2-3 | few | TRBV20-1 | SARFLLAATTDTQY
TRBJ2-3 | many | TRBV7-2 | ASSYWGREADTQY
TRBJ2-1 | . | TRBV11-2 | ASSRTSGGIAIYNEQF
TRBJ2-1 | . | TRBV30 | AWDVWGSGPEF
TRBJ2-1 | . | TRBV11-3 | ASSAAGTPVHHEQF
TRBJ1-1 | few | TRBV6-1 | ASSTFTGWRTEAF
TRBJ1-5 | . | TRBV25-1 | ASSEPDSYQPQH
TRBJ2-7 | . | TRBV10-2 | ASSIDNEQY
TRBJ2-5 | once | TRBV24-1 | ATSDRSGGQETQY
TRBJ2-1 | few | TRBV7-9 | AAARAYELPYNEQF
TRBJ2-7 | few | TRBV4-1 | ASSQDRWGSAYEQY
TRBJ2-7 | . | TRBV12-3/TRBV12-4 | ASSPGTPAGSEQY
TRBJ1-3 | . | TRBV12-3/TRBV12-4 | ASSPGISGNTIY
TRBJ2-4 | . | TRBV2 | ASSTGTEAR
TRBJ2-5 | . | TRBV5-4 | ASSLVGQGVETQY
TRBJ2-7 | few | TRBV7-9 | ASSSGGREHYEQY
TRBJ2-1 | . | TRBV27 | ASSFTSELAGNAF
TRBJ2-2 | . | TRBV13 | ASSLLASRTGELF
TRBJ2-1 | many | TRBV10-3 | AISEGNEQF
TRBJ2-1 | . | TRBV12-3/TRBV12-4 | ASSSSAGLAGSNEQF
TRBJ1-1 | . | TRBV2 | ASSDPPNKNTEAF
TRBJ1-1 | few | TRBV7-6 | ASSLDIGGAAEAF
TRBJ2-7 | few | TRBV20-1 | SAGDRGQGEQY
TRBJ2-7 | . | TRBV6-2/TRBV6-3 | ASSARDGASYEQY
TRBJ1-1 | . | TRBV29-1 | SVRTGTEAF
TRBJ2-4 | many | TRBV3-1 | ASGGGLAKNIQY
TRBJ1-2 | . | TRBV4-1 | ASSPDPTPDGDYGYT